These 6 T cell receptor beta chains originate from one sample sequenced in a study of blood T cell repertoires in COVID-19. Clones were read by immunoSEQ multiplex PCR, and TCRdb kept only the in-frame ones, dropping some. The sample carries approximately 150,000 clones, approximately 93% recorded once. Sequenced material: peripheral blood. The receptors here all came from a woman between 55 and 75 years old with COVID-19, enrolled during active disease.

The genes are TRBV4-3 and TRBJ1-2; 7 bases line up with TRBD1. Germline-derived CDR1 and CDR2 are LGHNA and YSLEER. J was trimmed by 4 bases and V by 1 base; bases with no gene match: 6. This CDR3 contains 15 residues. The CDR3: CASSQAVGGLYGYTF. Here the CDR3 DNA reads TGCGCCAGCAGCCAAGCGGTAGGGGGCCTCTATGGCTACACCTTC.

The V gene is TRBV6-5, the J gene TRBJ1-1, with TRBD1 as a possible D gene (6 bases). Germline CDR1 MNHEY, CDR2 SVGAGI. CDR3 size: 15 residues. Trimming took 8 bases from V and 3 from J, leaving 19 bases between them. CDR3 bases: TGTGCCAGCGCCCTGGGGGGGGCTGGGTACACTGAAGCTTTCTTT. This sequence encodes CASALGGAGYTEAFF.

This chain links TRBV6-2 or TRBV6-3 with TRBJ2-2; 7 bases fit TRBD1. Germline CDR1 and CDR2: MNHEY and SVGEGT. The junction had 7 bases not matched to a gene; V was cut back by 6 bases and J by 6 bases. There are 14 residues in the CDR3. CDR3: CASSDTGAAGELFF. The CDR3 coding sequence is TGTGCCAGCAGCGATACAGGGGCGGCCGGGGAGCTGTTTTTT.

This sequence joins TRBV5-4 and TRBJ2-7, with 10 positions matching TRBD2. J was trimmed by 7 bases and V by 2 bases; bases with no gene match: 6. This CDR3 comprises 14 residues. The V gene's germline CDR1 is SGHNT and CDR2 YYREEE (reference sequence). In DNA, the CDR3 is TGTGCCAGCAGCTTTAGCGGGGGGACGAGGGAGCAGTACTTC. Amino acids: CASSFSGGTREQYF.

This clone has just one count. The chain combines TRBV6-5 with TRBJ2-7; 7 positions agree with TRBD1. The CDR3 runs to 13 residues. With 6 bases clipped from V and 3 bases from J, the junction kept 5 bases outside the gene matches. CDR1 is MNHEY, CDR2 SVGAGI, per germline. This chain's CDR3 is CASSQGQLYEQYF. The CDR3, as DNA: TGTGCCAGCAGCCAGGGACAGCTCTACGAGCAGTACTTC.

The V gene is TRBV18, the J gene TRBJ2-2; D possibly corresponds to TRBD1 (5 bases). The CDR3 length is 15 residues. V lost 3 bases to trimming and J lost 6 bases, with 14 bases between them. From germline, CDR1 is KGHSH and CDR2 LQKENI. The CDR3 loop reads CASSPGHRTSGELFF. CDR3 DNA sequence: TGTGCCAGCTCACCCGGACATCGAACATCCGGGGAGCTGTTTTTT.